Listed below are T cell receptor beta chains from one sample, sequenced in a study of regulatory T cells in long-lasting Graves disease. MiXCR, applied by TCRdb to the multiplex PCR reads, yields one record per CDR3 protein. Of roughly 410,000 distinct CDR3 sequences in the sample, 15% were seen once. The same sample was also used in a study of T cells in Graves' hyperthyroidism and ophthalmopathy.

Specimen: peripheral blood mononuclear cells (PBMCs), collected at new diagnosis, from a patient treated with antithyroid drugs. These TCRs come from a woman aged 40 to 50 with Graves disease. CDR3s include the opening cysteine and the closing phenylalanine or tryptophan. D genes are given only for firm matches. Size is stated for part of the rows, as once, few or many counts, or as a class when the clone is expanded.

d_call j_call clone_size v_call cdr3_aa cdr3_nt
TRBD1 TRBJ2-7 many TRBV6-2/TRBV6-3 CASNLLAGQAVYEQYF TGTGCCAGCAACTTACTCGCGGGACAGGCAGTTTACGAGCAGTACTTC
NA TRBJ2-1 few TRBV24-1 CATAYPGHEQFF TGTGCCACTGCATATCCTGGCCATGAGCAGTTCTTC
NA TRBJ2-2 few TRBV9 CASSPTGQLTGELFF TGTGCCAGCAGCCCGACGGGACAACTCACCGGGGAGCTGTTTTTT
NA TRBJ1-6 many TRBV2 CAGKPSVDSPLHF TGTGCCGGAAAACCGTCGGTGGATTCACCCCTCCACTTT
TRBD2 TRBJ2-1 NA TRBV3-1 CASSQAGAAGGVLFF TGTGCCAGCAGCCAAGCTGGGGCAGCGGGAGGGGTTCTGTTCTTC
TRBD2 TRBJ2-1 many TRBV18 CASSRSSGGKQFF TGTGCCAGCTCACGATCAAGCGGGGGAAAGCAGTTCTTC
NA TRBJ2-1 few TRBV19 CASSIVAGRDEQFF TGTGCCAGTAGTATAGTTGCGGGAAGGGATGAGCAGTTCTTC
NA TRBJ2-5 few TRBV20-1 CSAHGEWDSQETQYF TGCAGTGCTCACGGGGAGTGGGACTCCCAAGAGACCCAGTACTTC
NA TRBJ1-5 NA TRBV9 CASSATAYSNQPQHF TGTGCCAGCAGCGCGACAGCTTATAGCAATCAGCCCCAGCATTTT
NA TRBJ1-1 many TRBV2 CASTGRQTNTEAFF TGTGCCAGCACCGGAAGGCAGACGAACACTGAAGCTTTCTTT